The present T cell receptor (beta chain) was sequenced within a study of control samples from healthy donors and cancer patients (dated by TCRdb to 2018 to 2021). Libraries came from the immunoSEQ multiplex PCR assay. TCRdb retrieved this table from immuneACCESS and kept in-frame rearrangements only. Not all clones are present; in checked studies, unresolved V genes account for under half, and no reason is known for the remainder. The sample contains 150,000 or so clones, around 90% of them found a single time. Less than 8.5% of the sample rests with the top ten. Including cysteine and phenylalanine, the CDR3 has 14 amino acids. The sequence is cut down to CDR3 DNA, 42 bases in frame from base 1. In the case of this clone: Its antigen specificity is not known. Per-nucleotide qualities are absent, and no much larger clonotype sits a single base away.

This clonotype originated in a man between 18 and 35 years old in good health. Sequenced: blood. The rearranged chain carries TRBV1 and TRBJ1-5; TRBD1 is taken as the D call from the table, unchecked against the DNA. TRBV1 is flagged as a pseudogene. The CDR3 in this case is CTSSQDRVGQPQHF. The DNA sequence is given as TGCACCAGCAGCCAAGACAGGGTGGGTCAGCCCCAGCATTTT.